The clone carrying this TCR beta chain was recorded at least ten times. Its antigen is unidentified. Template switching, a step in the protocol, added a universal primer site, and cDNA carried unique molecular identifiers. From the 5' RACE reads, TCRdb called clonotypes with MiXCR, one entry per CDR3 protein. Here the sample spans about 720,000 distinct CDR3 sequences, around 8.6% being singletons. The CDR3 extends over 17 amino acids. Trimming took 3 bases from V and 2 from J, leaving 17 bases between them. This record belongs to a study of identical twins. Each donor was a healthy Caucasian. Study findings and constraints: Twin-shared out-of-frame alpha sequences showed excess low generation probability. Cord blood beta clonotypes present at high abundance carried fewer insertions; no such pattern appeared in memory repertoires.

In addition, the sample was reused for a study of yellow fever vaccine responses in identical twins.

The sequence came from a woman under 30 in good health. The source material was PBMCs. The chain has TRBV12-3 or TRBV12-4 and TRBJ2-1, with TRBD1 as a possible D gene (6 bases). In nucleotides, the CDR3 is TGTGCCAGCAGTTTCCGGGTCTCGGACAGTACCTACAATGAGCAGTTCTTC. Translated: CASSFRVSDSTYNEQFF.